This T cell receptor beta chain comes out of a study of response to subunit inactivated influenza vaccine. General study findings and limits: The authors proposed limited new T cell recruitment per seasonal influenza vaccination.

This clonotype has a handful of counts. Antigen unknown. Using its own MiXCR run on the RT-PCR reads, TCRdb lists one record per CDR3 protein. This table has about 170,000 distinct CDR3 sequences, approximately 11% appearing once. The V end lost 0 bases, the J end lost 6 bases, and 12 bases lay between the germline ends. From germline, CDR1 is SGHRS and CDR2 YFSETQ. CDR3 length: 14 amino acids. V usage is TRBV5-1 and J usage is TRBJ1-1; D perhaps matches TRBD1 (6 bases). The sequence came from a man between 50 and 69 years old who received an inactivated influenza vaccine. Sequencing was performed on CD8+ T cells sorted from PBMCs, taken 23 months after vaccination. The CDR3 spells CASSLAGGMAEAFF. The CDR3 DNA reads as TGCGCCAGCAGCTTGGCCGGGGGCATGGCTGAAGCTTTCTTT.